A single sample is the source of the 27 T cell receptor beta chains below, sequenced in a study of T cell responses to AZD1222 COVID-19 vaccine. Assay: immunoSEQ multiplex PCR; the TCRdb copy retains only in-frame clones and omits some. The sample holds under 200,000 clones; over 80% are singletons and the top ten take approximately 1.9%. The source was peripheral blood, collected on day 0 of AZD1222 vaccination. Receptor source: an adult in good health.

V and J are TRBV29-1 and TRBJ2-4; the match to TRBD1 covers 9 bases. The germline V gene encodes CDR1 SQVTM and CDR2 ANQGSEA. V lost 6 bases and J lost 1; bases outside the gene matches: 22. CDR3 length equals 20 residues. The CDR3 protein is CSVAETMDRGLRLAKNIQYF. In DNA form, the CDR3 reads TGCAGCGTCGCGGAAACCATGGACAGGGGCTTACGCCTGGCCAAAAACATTCAGTACTTC.

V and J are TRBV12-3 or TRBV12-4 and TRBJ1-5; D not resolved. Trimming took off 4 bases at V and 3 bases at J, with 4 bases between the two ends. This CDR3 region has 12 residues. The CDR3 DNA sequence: TGTGCCAGCAGTTCCAACAATCAGCCCCAGCATTTT. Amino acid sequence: CASSSNNQPQHF.

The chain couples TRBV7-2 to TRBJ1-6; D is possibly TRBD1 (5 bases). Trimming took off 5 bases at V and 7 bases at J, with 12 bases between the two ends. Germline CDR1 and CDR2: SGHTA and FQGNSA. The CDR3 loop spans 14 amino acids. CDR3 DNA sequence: TGTGCCAGCAGCGTCTGGAGGGGCAATTCACCCCTCCACTTT. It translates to CASSVWRGNSPLHF.

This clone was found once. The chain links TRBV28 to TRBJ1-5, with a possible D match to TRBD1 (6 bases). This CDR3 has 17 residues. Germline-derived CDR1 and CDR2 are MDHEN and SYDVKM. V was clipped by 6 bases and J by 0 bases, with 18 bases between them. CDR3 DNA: TGTGCCAGCAGCATAGCTGGGGGACACTATAGCAATCAGCCCCAGCATTTT. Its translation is CASSIAGGHYSNQPQHF.

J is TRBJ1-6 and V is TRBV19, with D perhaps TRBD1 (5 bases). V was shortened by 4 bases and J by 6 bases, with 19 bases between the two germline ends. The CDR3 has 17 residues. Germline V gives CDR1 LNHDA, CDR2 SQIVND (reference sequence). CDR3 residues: CASSKWPGRESNSPLHF. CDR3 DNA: TGTGCCAGTAGTAAATGGCCAGGGCGCGAAAGTAATTCACCCCTCCACTTT.

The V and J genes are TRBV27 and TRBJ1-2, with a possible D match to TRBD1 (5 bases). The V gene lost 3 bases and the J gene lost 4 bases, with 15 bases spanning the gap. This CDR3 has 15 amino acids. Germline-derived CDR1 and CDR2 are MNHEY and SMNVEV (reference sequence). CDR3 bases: TGTGCCAGCAGTTTTCAAGGGGCACGTGGCTATGGCTACACCTTC. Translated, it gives CASSFQGARGYGYTF.

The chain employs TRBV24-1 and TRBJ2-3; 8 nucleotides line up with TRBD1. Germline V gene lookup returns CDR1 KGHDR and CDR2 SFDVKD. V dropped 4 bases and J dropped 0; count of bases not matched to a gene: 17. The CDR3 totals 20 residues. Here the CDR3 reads CATSDLRPGQDRPSTDTQYF. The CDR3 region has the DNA TGTGCCACCAGTGACCTGAGACCGGGACAGGATAGGCCTAGCACAGATACGCAGTATTTT.

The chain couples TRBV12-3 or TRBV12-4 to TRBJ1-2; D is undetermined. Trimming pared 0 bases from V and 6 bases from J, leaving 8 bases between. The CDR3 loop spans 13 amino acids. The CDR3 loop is CASSLAGGHGYTF. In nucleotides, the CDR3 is TGTGCCAGCAGTTTAGCGGGTGGCCATGGCTACACCTTC.

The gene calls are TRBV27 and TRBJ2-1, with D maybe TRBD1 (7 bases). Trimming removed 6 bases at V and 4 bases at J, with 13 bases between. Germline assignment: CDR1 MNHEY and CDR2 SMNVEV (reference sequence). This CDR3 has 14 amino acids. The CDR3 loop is CASRGRGAYNEQFF. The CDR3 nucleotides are TGTGCCAGCAGGGGCAGGGGGGCATACAATGAGCAGTTCTTC.

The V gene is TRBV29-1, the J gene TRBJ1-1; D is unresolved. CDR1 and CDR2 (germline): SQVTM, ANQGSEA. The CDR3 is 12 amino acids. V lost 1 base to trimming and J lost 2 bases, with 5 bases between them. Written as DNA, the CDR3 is TGCAGCGTTGAAGGTTTAAACACTGAAGCTTTCTTT. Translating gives CSVEGLNTEAFF. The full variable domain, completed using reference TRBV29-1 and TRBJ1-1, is SAVISQKPSRDICQRGTSLTIQCQVDSQVTMMFWYRQQPGQSLTLIATANQGSEATYESGFVIDKFPISRPNLTFSTLTVSNMSPEDSSIYLCSVEGLNTEAFFGQGTRLTVV.

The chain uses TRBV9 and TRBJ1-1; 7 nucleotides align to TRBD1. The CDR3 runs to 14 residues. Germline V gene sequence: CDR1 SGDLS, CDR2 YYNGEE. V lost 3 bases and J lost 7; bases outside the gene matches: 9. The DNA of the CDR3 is TGTGCCAGCAGCGACAGACAGGGTGTGAGTGAAGCTTTCTTT. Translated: CASSDRQGVSEAFF.

CDR3: CASTWGTEAFF. CDR3 nucleotides: TGTGCCAGCACCTGGGGTACTGAAGCTTTCTTT. This chain links TRBV3-1 (or the pseudogene TRBV3-2) with TRBJ1-1, with no clear D. V lost 7 bases and J lost 5, with 8 bases in between. Germline assignment: CDR1 LGHDT and CDR2 YNNKEL (reference sequence). This CDR3 region has 11 residues.

The DNA for the CDR3 is TGCAGCGTTGAAGCGGGACAGGGGTCTGGGGCCAACGTCCTGACTTTC. Encoded protein: CSVEAGQGSGANVLTF. This chain links TRBV29-1 with TRBJ2-6; 10 nucleotides match TRBD1. The germline V gene has CDR1 SQVTM and CDR2 ANQGSEA. CDR3 length: 16 residues. V gave up 1 base and J gave up 1 base; unmatched junction bases: 1.

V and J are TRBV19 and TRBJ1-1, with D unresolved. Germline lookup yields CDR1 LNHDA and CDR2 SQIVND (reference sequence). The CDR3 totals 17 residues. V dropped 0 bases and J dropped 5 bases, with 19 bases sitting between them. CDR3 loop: CASSIDPLRMIPTEAFF. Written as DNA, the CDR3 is TGTGCCAGTAGTATAGATCCGCTGAGGATGATACCGACTGAAGCTTTCTTT.

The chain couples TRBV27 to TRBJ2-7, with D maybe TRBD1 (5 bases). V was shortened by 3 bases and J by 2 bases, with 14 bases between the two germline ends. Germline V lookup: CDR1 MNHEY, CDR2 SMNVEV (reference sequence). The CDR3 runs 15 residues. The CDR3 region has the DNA TGTGCCAGCAGTTTGACCCAGGGTAGGGCCTACGAGCAGTACTTC. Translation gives CASSLTQGRAYEQYF.

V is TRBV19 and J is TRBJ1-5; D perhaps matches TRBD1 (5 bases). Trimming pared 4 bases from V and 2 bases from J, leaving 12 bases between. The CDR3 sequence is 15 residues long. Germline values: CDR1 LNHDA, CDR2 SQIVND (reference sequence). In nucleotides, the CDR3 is TGTGCCAGTAGTAAGGTCGGGACGCGCAATCAGCCCCAGCATTTT. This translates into CASSKVGTRNQPQHF.

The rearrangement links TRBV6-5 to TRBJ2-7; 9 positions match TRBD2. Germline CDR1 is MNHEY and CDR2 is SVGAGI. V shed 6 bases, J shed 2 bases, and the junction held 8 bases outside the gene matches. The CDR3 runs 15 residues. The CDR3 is CASRPRREGTYEQYF. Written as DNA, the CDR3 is TGTGCCAGCAGACCTCGGCGGGAGGGAACCTACGAGCAGTACTTC.

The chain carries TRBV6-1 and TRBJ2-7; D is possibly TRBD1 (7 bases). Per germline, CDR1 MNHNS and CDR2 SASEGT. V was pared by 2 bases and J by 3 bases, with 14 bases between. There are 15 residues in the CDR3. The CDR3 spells CASSERGRGDYEQYF. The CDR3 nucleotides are TGTGCCAGCAGTGAAAGGGGCAGGGGGGACTACGAGCAGTACTTC.

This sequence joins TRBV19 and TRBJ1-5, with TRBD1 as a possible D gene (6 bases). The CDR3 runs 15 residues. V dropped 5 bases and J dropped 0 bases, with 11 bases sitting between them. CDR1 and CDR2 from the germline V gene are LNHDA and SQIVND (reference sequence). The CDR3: CASSDDRSSNQPQHF. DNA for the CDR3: TGTGCCAGTAGTGACGACAGGAGTAGCAATCAGCCCCAGCATTTT.

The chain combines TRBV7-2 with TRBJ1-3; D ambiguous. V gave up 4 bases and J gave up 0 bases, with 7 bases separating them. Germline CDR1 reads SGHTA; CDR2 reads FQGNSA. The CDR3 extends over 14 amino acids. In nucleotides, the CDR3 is TGTGCCAGCAGCTATACGAACTCTGGAAACACCATATATTTT. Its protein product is CASSYTNSGNTIYF.

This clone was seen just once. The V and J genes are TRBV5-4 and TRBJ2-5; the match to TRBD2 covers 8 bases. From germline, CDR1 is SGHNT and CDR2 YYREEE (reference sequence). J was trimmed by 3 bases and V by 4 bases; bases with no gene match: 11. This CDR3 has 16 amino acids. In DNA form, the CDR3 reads TGTGCCAGCAGCCGGCCCCAGCGGGAGCTGGAAGAGACCCAGTACTTC. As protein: CASSRPQRELEETQYF. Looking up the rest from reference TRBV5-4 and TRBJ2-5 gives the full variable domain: ETGVTQSPTHLIKTRGQQVTLRCSSQSGHNTVSWYQQALGQGPQFIFQYYREEENGRGNFPPRFSGLQFPNYSSELNVNALELDDSALYLCASSRPQRELEETQYFGPGTRLLVL.

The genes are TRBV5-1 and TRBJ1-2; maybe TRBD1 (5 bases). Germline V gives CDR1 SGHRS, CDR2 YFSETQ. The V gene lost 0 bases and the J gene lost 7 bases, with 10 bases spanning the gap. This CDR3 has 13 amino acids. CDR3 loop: CASSLAQGTGYTF. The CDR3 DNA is TGCGCCAGCAGCTTGGCTCAGGGTACTGGCTACACCTTC.

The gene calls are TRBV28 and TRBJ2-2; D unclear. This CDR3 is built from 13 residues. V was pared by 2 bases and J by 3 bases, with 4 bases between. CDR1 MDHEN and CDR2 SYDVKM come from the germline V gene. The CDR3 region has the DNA TGTGCCAGCAGTTTAGTGGACACCGGGGAGCTGTTTTTT. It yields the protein CASSLVDTGELFF. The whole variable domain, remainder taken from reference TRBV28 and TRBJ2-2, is DVKVTQSSRYLVKRTGEKVFLECVQDMDHENMFWYRQDPGLGLRLIYFSYDVKMKEKGDIPEGYSVSREKKERFSLILESASTNQTSMYLCASSLVDTGELFFGEGSRLTVL.

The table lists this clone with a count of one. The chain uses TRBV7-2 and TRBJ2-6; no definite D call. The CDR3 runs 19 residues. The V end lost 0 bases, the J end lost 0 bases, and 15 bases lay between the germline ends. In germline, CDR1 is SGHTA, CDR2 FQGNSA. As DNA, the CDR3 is TGTGCCAGCAGCTTAGCGCTGGGCAGAACTACCTCTGGGGCCAACGTCCTGACTTTC. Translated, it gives CASSLALGRTTSGANVLTF.

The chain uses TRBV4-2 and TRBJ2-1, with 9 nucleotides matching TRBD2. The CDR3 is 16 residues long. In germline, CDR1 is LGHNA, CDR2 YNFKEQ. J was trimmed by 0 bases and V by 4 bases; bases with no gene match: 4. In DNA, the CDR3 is TGTGCCAGCAGCCTCCATAGCGGGAGCTCCTACAATGAGCAGTTCTTC. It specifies CASSLHSGSSYNEQFF.

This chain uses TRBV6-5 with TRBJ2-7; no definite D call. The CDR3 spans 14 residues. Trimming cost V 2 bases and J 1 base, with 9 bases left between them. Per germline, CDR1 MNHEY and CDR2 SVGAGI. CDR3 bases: TGTGCCAGCAGTTACGGTCTGAGTTCCTACGAGCAGTACTTC. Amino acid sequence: CASSYGLSSYEQYF.

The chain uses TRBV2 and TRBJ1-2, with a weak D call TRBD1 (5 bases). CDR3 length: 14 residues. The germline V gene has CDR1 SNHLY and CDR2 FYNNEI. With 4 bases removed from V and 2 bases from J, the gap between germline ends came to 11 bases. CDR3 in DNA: TGTGCCAGCAGTGGGAACAGGAAAAACTATGGCTACACCTTC. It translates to CASSGNRKNYGYTF.